The T cell receptor beta chain under discussion was sequenced for a study of blood T cell repertoires in COVID-19. Study information: The analysed material was cDNA or gDNA that came from T cells, B-cell-depleted T cells, or PBMCs.

Trimming shortened V by 5 bases and J by 4 bases, and 9 bases separated the two germline ends. The CDR3 runs 13 residues. Germline V gene lookup returns CDR1 SGHTA and CDR2 FQGTGA. Grouping used clinical history reported by participants in a survey and questionnaire. The table came from immunoSEQ multiplex PCR; TCRdb's copy has only in-frame clones and leaves some out. The profile covers 200,000 or so clones, with around 81% appearing a single time and 6.5% to 9% taken by the ten largest. The rearrangement joins TRBV7-3 to TRBJ2-4; D is perhaps TRBD1 (6 bases). This TCR came from a woman aged 40 to 50 with acute COVID-19. The sequenced sample was PBMCs or T cells enriched from blood (not recorded which). CDR3 protein: CASSRGQKNIQYF. The CDR3 DNA reads TGTGCCAGCAGCCGCGGACAGAAAAACATTCAGTACTTC.